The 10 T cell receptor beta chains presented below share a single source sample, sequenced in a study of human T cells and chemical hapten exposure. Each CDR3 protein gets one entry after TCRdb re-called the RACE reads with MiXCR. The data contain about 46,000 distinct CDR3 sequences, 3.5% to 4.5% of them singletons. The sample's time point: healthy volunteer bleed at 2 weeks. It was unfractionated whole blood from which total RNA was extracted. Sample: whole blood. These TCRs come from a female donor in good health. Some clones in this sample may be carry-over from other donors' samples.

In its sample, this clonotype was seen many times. The CDR3 loop reads CASSLAWVRANYGYTF. As DNA, the CDR3 is TGTGCCAGCAGCTTGGCGTGGGTTAGGGCTAACTATGGCTACACCTTC. This chain links TRBV5-5 with TRBJ1-2; D unclear. From germline, CDR1 is SGHKS and CDR2 YYEKEE (reference sequence). The CDR3 extends over 16 amino acids. Trimming took off 0 bases at V and 0 bases at J, with 12 bases between the two ends.

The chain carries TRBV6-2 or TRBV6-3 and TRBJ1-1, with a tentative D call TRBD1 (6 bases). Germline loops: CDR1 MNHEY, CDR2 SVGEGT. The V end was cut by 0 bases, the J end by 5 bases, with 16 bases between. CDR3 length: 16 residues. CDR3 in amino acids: CASSYSFGGRGTEAFF. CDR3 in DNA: TGTGCCAGCAGTTACTCCTTCGGGGGGCGAGGTACTGAAGCTTTCTTT.

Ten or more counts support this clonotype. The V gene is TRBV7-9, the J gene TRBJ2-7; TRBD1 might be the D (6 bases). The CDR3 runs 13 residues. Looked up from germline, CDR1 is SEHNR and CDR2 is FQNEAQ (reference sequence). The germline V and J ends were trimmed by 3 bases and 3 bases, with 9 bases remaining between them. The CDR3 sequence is CASSLRTVYEQYF. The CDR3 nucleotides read TGTGCCAGCAGCTTGAGGACAGTCTACGAGCAGTACTTC.

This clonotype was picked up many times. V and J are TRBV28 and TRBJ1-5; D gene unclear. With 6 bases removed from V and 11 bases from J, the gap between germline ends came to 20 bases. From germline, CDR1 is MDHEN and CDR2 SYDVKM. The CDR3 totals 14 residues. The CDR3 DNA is TGTGCCAGCAGACAACACCGGCCTGGGAAGGCCCAGCATTTT. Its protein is CASRQHRPGKAQHF.

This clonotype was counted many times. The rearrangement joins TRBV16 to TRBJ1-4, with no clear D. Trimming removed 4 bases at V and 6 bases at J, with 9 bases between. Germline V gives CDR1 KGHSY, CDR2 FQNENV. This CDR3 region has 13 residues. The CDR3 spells CASSPADHEKLFF. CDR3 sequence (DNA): TGTGCCAGCAGCCCCGCGGATCATGAAAAACTGTTTTTT.

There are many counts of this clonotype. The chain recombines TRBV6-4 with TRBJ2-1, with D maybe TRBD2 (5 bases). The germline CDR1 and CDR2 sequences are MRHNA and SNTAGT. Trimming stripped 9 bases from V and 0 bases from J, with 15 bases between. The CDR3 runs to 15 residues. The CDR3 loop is CARGIGVHSYNEQFF. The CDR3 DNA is TGTGCCAGGGGCATCGGGGTGCACTCCTACAATGAGCAGTTCTTC.

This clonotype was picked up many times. CDR3 loop: CASNRGQEDEQFF. The DNA for the CDR3 is TGTGCCAGTAATAGGGGACAGGAGGATGAGCAGTTCTTC. The chain employs TRBV6-4 and TRBJ2-1; 8 bases map to TRBD1. CDR1 is MRHNA, CDR2 SNTAGT, per germline. The trim removed 9 bases at V and 8 bases at J, leaving 9 bases unmatched. The CDR3 consists of 13 residues.

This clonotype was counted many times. DNA of the CDR3: TGTGCCAGCAGCCGCTCCGACCCGATGACATGGTACAAAGAGACCCAGTACTTC. As protein: CASSRSDPMTWYKETQYF. V is TRBV14 and J is TRBJ2-5, with no clear D. CDR3 length: 18 amino acids. Trimming took 4 bases from V and 3 from J, leaving 24 bases between them. The germline V gene has CDR1 SGHDN and CDR2 FVKESK. The entire variable domain, with the rest obtained from reference TRBV14 and TRBJ2-5, is as follows: EAGVTQFPSHSVIEKGQTVTLRCDPISGHDNLYWYRRVMGKEIKFLLHFVKESKQDESGMPNNRFLAERTGGTYSTLKVQPAELEDSGVYFCASSRSDPMTWYKETQYFGPGTRLLVL.

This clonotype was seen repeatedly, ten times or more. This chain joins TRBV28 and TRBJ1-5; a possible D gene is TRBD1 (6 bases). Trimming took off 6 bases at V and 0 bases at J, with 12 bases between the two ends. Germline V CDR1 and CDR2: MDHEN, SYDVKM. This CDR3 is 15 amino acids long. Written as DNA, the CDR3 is TGTGCCAGCAGATCACAGGGACATAGCAATCAGCCCCAGCATTTT. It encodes CASRSQGHSNQPQHF.

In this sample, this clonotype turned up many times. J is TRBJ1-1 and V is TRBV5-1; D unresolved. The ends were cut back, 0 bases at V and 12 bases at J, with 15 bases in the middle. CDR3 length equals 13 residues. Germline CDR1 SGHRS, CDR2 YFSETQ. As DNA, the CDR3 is TGCGCCAGCAGCTTGGATGGCGGCGGCCTACCTTTCTTT. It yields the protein CASSLDGGGLPFF.